This entry describes one T cell receptor (beta chain). This clone has just one count. There is no known antigen for this receptor. Base qualities are not recorded, but no much larger clone differs from it by a single base. The sample's time point label, decoded: cycle 4 day 1 (C4D1), after more than five weeks of nivolumab. All trial patients had relapsed after autologous stem cell transplantation, with cohorts A, B and C differing in prior brentuximab vedotin exposure. Magnetic negative selection with a Miltenyi CD4+ T cell isolation kit was used to purify CD4+ T cells from thawed PBMCs. A total of 50 to 70 patients with relapsed/refractory classical Hodgkin lymphoma made up the trial cohort, and each patient's best overall response was complete response, partial response or progressive disease. Single-agent nivolumab was administered to trial patients in the multi-cohort phase II CheckMate 205 trial. An independent review committee assessed best overall response by applying the 2007 International Working Group response criteria. PBMCs from the trial were collected at three points: immediately before nivolumab initiation (C1D1), and during therapy at cycle 2 day 1 and cycle 4 day 1. After peripheral blood was drawn into 8 mL Vacutainer Cell Preparation Tubes, PBMCs were isolated by centrifugation and then cryopreserved. Purified CD4+ and CD8+ fractions were generated only in cases for which an additional PBMC sample was available. Magnetically labelled cells were removed on LS columns in a quadroMACS separator, and the flow-through was retained as the purified fraction.

The data were taken from a study of PD-1 blockade in classical Hodgkin lymphoma (dated by TCRdb to 2020 to 2021). General notes on the study: Nivolumab dosing was 3 mg/kg intravenously every 2 weeks, continuing until either disease progression or unacceptable toxicity. The study used CyTOF and TCR beta sequencing to define a peripheral blood immune signature of response to PD-1 blockade in classical Hodgkin lymphoma. General findings and caveats noted by the study authors: Lower diversity was observed in patients in whom nivolumab was started less than 1 year after ASCT, and these patients were excluded from later analyses so that confounding by immune reconstitution would be avoided. Baseline TCR diversity was reported as lower in newly diagnosed patients than in healthy donors, and lower still in relapsed/refractory patients. Trial patients with a complete response had baseline diversity similar to that of newly diagnosed patients, while partial responders and progressors had significantly lower diversity. The study covered only a single clinical trial cohort, and the causes of the repertoire differences, possibly disease activity or prior therapy, were still not defined. CD4+ but not CD8+ TCR diversity rose significantly by C4D1 (p=0.0027 vs p=0.16), most apparent in complete responders (p=0.02).

Genomic DNA was extracted with the Qiagen DNeasy kit from unsorted PBMCs and from negatively selected CD4+ and CD8+ fractions. TCR beta CDR3 regions were amplified by immunoSEQ multiplex PCR using primers annealing to V and J segments. Amplification bias was minimized using a synthetic immune receptor repertoire, and residual bias was removed computationally after sequencing. The published analysis was carried out like this. Repertoire diversity was quantified as the Shannon entropy index using custom Python scripts. Unsorted, CD4+ and CD8+ repertoires were analyzed separately, except for combined analyses in which CD4+ and CD8+ sequences were merged in silico. A clone was considered expanded if an increase in frequency of at least 2-fold after treatment relative to C1D1 was found, and a pseudocount of 0.5 was applied to clones undetected at baseline. Clones with 0 or 1 copy at C1D1 were defined as singleton clones, while clones with 2 or more copies were defined as non-singleton clones. Clones expanded in unsorted samples were assigned a CD4+, CD8+ or unknown annotation through matching of protein sequences in sorted samples from the same patient. Diversity changes from C1D1 to C4D1 were tested in paired samples using Wilcoxon tests. TCRdb obtained this table from immuneACCESS and retained in-frame rearrangements with V and J assigned. These tables miss some clones; where compared with another copy, unresolved V genes account for less than half of the shortfall, and the remainder is unexplained. That table gives V, J and clone size, and the DNA gave D and trimming. A total of some 11,000 clones appear in this sample, 70% to 75% of them only once. About 3.1% of the sample comes from the top ten.

From the cysteine through the phenylalanine, the CDR3 covers 13 amino acids. CDR3 DNA only is kept here, 39 bases in frame from base 1. V and J are truncated by 3 bases and 1 base respectively, leaving an intervening sequence of 7 bases. The germline V gene yields SGHVS for CDR1 and FQNEAQ for CDR2. This receptor was obtained from a human donor with classical Hodgkin lymphoma. This chain is built from TRBV7-8 and TRBJ2-7; the D gene identity is not certain. The sequencing used CD4+ T cells from blood, collected before the fourth cycle of nivolumab. In nucleotides, the sequence is TGTGCCAGCAGCTTCCAAGGGTCCTACGAGCAGTACTTC. It translates to CASSFQGSYEQYF.